The 24 T cell receptor beta chains below were found in one sample sequenced in a study of shared clonotypes between healthy human individuals. CD8 cells classed as naive were CD45RO-negative and positively selected for CCR7, excluding terminally differentiated effector memory CD45RA+ cells. TCRdb keeps only in-frame clones here, not all; method: immunoSEQ multiplex PCR. Here the sample spans fewer than 1 million clones, about 96% being singletons. Sequencing was performed on naive CD8+ T cells sorted from blood. The receptor source for this set is a young man in good health.

V usage is TRBV29-1 and J usage is TRBJ2-7; D is possibly TRBD1 (6 bases). The germline V and J ends were trimmed by 6 bases and 6 bases, with 15 bases remaining between them. This CDR3 contains 12 residues. CDR1 is SQVTM and CDR2 is ANQGSEA in the germline V gene. The CDR3: CSVTTDSSEQYF. The CDR3 coding sequence is TGCAGCGTCACGACGGACAGCTCCGAGCAGTACTTC.

The chain employs TRBV13 and TRBJ2-1, with D unresolved. V gave up 4 bases and J gave up 1 base, with 5 bases separating them. CDR1 PRHDT and CDR2 FYEKMQ come from the germline V gene (reference sequence). The CDR3 consists of 13 residues. CDR3 in amino acids: CASSSKSYNEQFF. The CDR3 DNA reads as TGTGCCAGCAGCTCGAAATCCTACAATGAGCAGTTCTTC.

Comment on this clone: This sample includes further DNA sequences coding for the same CDR3. The rearrangement joins TRBV29-1 to TRBJ1-1, with D possibly matching TRBD1 (5 bases). The CDR3 is 13 residues long. V shed 6 bases and J shed 0 bases, with 11 bases lying between them. CDR1 and CDR2 from the germline V gene are SQVTM and ANQGSEA. This chain's CDR3 is CSVLDTMNTEAFF. DNA for the CDR3: TGCAGCGTCCTGGACACCATGAACACTGAAGCTTTCTTT.

This clone has only one observation. This chain links TRBV7-9 with TRBJ2-7; 12 bases are a match to TRBD2. Germline lookup yields CDR1 SEHNR and CDR2 FQNEAQ (reference sequence). The CDR3 extends over 16 amino acids. Germline trimming cut 4 bases from V and 7 bases from J; bases unmatched to any gene: 11. The CDR3 sequence is CASSSQRLAGAFEQYF. As DNA, the CDR3 is TGTGCCAGCAGCTCCCAAAGACTAGCGGGAGCTTTTGAGCAGTACTTC.

This clone was seen once. The gene calls are TRBV5-1 and TRBJ2-5; TRBD2 is a possible D gene (6 bases). Trimming left V 3 bases short and J 1 base short, with 19 bases between. CDR1 and CDR2 (germline): SGHRS, YFSETQ. This CDR3 has 17 residues. The CDR3 protein is CASSSSSARMGQETQYF. The DNA of the CDR3 is TGCGCCAGCAGCTCGTCTAGCGCCCGAATGGGCCAAGAGACCCAGTACTTC.

The gene calls are TRBV18 and TRBJ2-7; a possible D gene is TRBD2 (5 bases). There are 14 residues in the CDR3. The germline CDR1 and CDR2 sequences are KGHSH and LQKENI. V shed 3 bases and J shed 0 bases, with 9 bases lying between them. CDR3: CASSPSESSYEQYF. The CDR3 DNA is TGTGCCAGCTCACCTAGCGAGAGCTCCTACGAGCAGTACTTC.

The CDR3 sequence is CASSEGRAHLFSGANVLTF. The CDR3 DNA follows: TGTGCCAGCAGCGAGGGGCGGGCACATCTTTTCTCTGGGGCCAACGTCCTGACTTTC. The chain joins TRBV9 to TRBJ2-6; D possibly uses TRBD1 or TRBD2 (5 bases each). Germline-derived CDR1 and CDR2 are SGDLS and YYNGEE. Trimming left V 3 bases short and J 0 bases short, with 19 bases between. The length of the CDR3 is 19 residues. Supplemented by reference TRBV9 and TRBJ2-6, the full variable domain reads DSGVTQTPKHLITATGQRVTLRCSPRSGDLSVYWYQQSLDQGLQFLIQYYNGEERAKGNILERFSAQQFPDLHSELNLSSLELGDSALYFCASSEGRAHLFSGANVLTFGAGSRLTVL.

This clone was seen a single time. This chain uses TRBV7-2 with TRBJ2-3, with D maybe TRBD1 (6 bases). CDR3 length: 13 amino acids. V dropped 6 bases and J dropped 2 bases, with 9 bases sitting between them. Germline CDR1 is SGHTA and CDR2 is FQGNSA. CDR3 sequence: CASSGGITDTQYF. In DNA form, the CDR3 reads TGTGCCAGCAGTGGGGGCATCACAGATACGCAGTATTTT.

The chain couples TRBV6-1 to TRBJ2-7; 7 nucleotides match TRBD2. V was clipped by 4 bases and J by 3 bases; unmatched bases: 6. CDR3 length: 14 amino acids. Germline assignment: CDR1 MNHNS and CDR2 SASEGT. CDR3: CASSGRLAVYEQYF. CDR3 in DNA: TGTGCCAGCAGTGGTAGACTAGCAGTCTACGAGCAGTACTTC.

The V call is TRBV7-9, the J call TRBJ2-1; D possibly corresponds to TRBD2 (6 bases). In germline, CDR1 is SEHNR, CDR2 FQNEAQ (reference sequence). Trimming removed 5 bases from V and 6 bases from J, with 20 bases in between. CDR3 length: 16 residues. CDR3 amino acids: CASSIKSGVGVNEQFF. The CDR3 DNA reads TGTGCCAGCAGCATAAAATCGGGAGTAGGCGTCAATGAGCAGTTCTTC.

The chain is built from TRBV27 and TRBJ2-6; 9 bases are a match to TRBD2. Per the germline V gene, CDR1 is MNHEY and CDR2 is SMNVEV (reference sequence). The CDR3 length is 18 residues. V shed 4 bases, J shed 0 bases, and the junction held 7 bases outside the gene matches. In DNA form, the CDR3 reads TGTGCCAGCAGTTCCCCTCCTAGCGGGAACTCTGGGGCCAACGTCCTGACTTTC. Translating it yields CASSSPPSGNSGANVLTF.

The CDR3 region has the DNA TGCGCCAGCAGCCCCCATCCCGAAGCATTTTTGGGCACTGAAGCTTTCTTT. Amino acids: CASSPHPEAFLGTEAFF. This chain connects TRBV4-1 to TRBJ1-1; D not certain. CDR3 length equals 17 residues. Trimming stripped 4 bases from V and 4 bases from J, with 22 bases between. Germline CDR1 is MGHRA and CDR2 is YSYEKL.

The V and J genes are TRBV4-1 and TRBJ2-5; 7 positions agree with TRBD1. Germline lookup yields CDR1 MGHRA and CDR2 YSYEKL. V shed 6 bases, J shed 7 bases, and the junction held 11 bases outside the gene matches. This CDR3 has 14 residues. The CDR3 DNA is TGCGCCAGCAGTCTTCCGGGACAGTCCACGACCCAGTACTTC. Its translation is CASSLPGQSTTQYF.

This clone appeared once. V gene TRBV27 combines with J gene TRBJ1-2; the D gene is possibly TRBD1 (5 bases). The CDR3 is 13 amino acids. Germline lookup yields CDR1 MNHEY and CDR2 SMNVEV (reference sequence). V lost 2 bases to trimming and J lost 8 bases, with 12 bases between them. In nucleotides, the CDR3 is TGTGCCAGCAGTTTAGGGGCAACCGGGGGCTACACCTTC. Its protein is CASSLGATGGYTF.

The chain recombines TRBV4-1 with TRBJ1-5; D gene ambiguous. Trimming took off 6 bases at V and 2 bases at J, with 14 bases between the two ends. The CDR3 is 15 amino acids. The germline CDR1 and CDR2 sequences are MGHRA and YSYEKL. The CDR3 nucleotides are TGCGCCAGCAGTCGTCTTCAGGAGGGCAATCAGCCCCAGCATTTT. It is translated as CASSRLQEGNQPQHF.

The sample holds one count of this clone. The chain employs TRBV7-2 and TRBJ2-5; D gene uncertain. This CDR3 comprises 16 residues. Germline loops: CDR1 SGHTA, CDR2 FQGNSA. Trimming cost V 5 bases and J 0 bases, with 16 bases left between them. The CDR3 coding sequence is TGTGCCAGCAGCCAAAGGCCCCTTCCCTACCAAGAGACCCAGTACTTC. Protein sequence: CASSQRPLPYQETQYF. The full variable domain, completed using reference TRBV7-2 and TRBJ2-5, is GAGVSQSPSNKVTEKGKDVELRCDPISGHTALYWYRQSLGQGLEFLIYFQGNSAPDKSGLPSDRFSAERTGGSVSTLTIQRTQQEDSAVYLCASSQRPLPYQETQYFGPGTRLLVL.

For this clone: In the same sample, other DNA sequences code for this CDR3. The V call is TRBV27, the J call TRBJ1-1, with D possibly TRBD1 on 5 matching bases. The length of the CDR3 is 13 residues. Germline CDR1 and CDR2: MNHEY and SMNVEV (reference sequence). V lost 2 bases and J lost 1, with 5 bases in between. The CDR3 DNA sequence: TGTGCCAGCAGTTTAGGACAGAACACTGAAGCTTTCTTT. Encoded protein: CASSLGQNTEAFF.

This clone was detected only once. The chain links TRBV28 to TRBJ1-5; D not certain. The CDR3 runs to 16 residues. Germline assignment: CDR1 MDHEN and CDR2 SYDVKM. V gave up 3 bases and J gave up 3 bases, with 15 bases separating them. CDR3 sequence reads: CASSFPRPTNNQPQHF. The CDR3 DNA reads TGTGCCAGCAGTTTCCCTCGACCGACTAACAATCAGCCCCAGCATTTT.

The CDR3 is CASKGIFSEETQYF. For the CDR3, the DNA is TGTGCCAGCAAGGGAATTTTCAGCGAAGAGACCCAGTACTTC. The chain has TRBV2 and TRBJ2-5, with unresolved D. Trimming took 7 bases from V and 3 from J, leaving 15 bases between them. Germline CDR1 SNHLY, CDR2 FYNNEI. The CDR3 runs 14 residues.

This chain uses TRBV27 with TRBJ2-7; D tentatively fits TRBD1 or TRBD2 (5 bases each). The germline gives CDR1 MNHEY, CDR2 SMNVEV (reference sequence). The CDR3 is 15 residues long. Trimming stripped 4 bases from V and 11 bases from J, with 24 bases between. The CDR3 sequence: CASSSPGRGPQKEYF. The CDR3 coding sequence is TGTGCCAGCAGTTCTCCGGGACGAGGCCCTCAAAAGGAGTACTTC.

The chain recombines TRBV6-5 with TRBJ1-3; weak D call: TRBD1 (6 bases). Germline loops: CDR1 MNHEY, CDR2 SVGAGI. Trimming removed 3 bases at V and 2 bases at J, with 8 bases between. This CDR3 has 14 amino acids. The CDR3 DNA follows: TGTGCCAGCAGTTATCAGGGGACTGGAAACACCATATATTTT. Protein sequence: CASSYQGTGNTIYF.

The gene calls are TRBV19 and TRBJ2-1, with D possibly called TRBD1 or TRBD2 (5 bases each). The CDR3 runs to 15 residues. Germline CDR1 reads LNHDA; CDR2 reads SQIVND (reference sequence). Trimming stripped 8 bases from V and 2 bases from J, with 16 bases between. The CDR3: CASAIRDATYNEQFF. CDR3 DNA sequence: TGTGCCAGTGCCATCCGGGACGCAACCTACAATGAGCAGTTCTTC.

The gene calls are TRBV28 and TRBJ1-5; D gene ambiguous. The CDR3 runs to 15 residues. V was clipped by 7 bases and J by 2 bases, with 15 bases between them. CDR1 and CDR2 (germline): MDHEN, SYDVKM. The CDR3 protein is CASTTPWRGNQPQHF. The DNA of the CDR3 is TGTGCCAGCACCACCCCATGGAGGGGCAATCAGCCCCAGCATTTT.

V usage is TRBV7-9 and J usage is TRBJ2-7; D is perhaps TRBD2 (6 bases). CDR1 is SEHNR and CDR2 is FQNEAQ in the germline V gene (reference sequence). The CDR3 loop spans 13 amino acids. Trimming removed 6 bases from V and 3 bases from J, with 12 bases in between. The CDR3 loop is CASSRGGGYEQYF. The CDR3 DNA sequence: TGTGCCAGCAGTAGGGGAGGTGGCTACGAGCAGTACTTC.